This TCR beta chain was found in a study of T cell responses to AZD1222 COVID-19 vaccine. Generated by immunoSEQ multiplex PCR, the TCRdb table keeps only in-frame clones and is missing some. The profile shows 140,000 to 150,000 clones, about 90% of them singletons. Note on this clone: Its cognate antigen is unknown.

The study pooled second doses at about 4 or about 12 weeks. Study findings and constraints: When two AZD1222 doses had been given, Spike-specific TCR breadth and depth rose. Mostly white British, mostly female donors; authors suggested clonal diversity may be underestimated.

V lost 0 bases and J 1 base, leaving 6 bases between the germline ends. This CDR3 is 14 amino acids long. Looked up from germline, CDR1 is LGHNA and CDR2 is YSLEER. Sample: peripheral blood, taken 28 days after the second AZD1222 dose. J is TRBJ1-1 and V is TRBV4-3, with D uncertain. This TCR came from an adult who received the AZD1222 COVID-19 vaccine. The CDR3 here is CASSQEHRNTEAFF. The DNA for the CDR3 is TGCGCCAGCAGCCAAGAACACAGGAACACTGAAGCTTTCTTT.